This is a list of T cell receptor beta chains from one sample in a study of cytomegalovirus exposure and HLA in healthy donors. Sequencing was performed with immunoSEQ multiplex PCR; in TCRdb, only in-frame clones are kept and a portion is missing. The data show about 240,000 clones, with approximately 83% seen just once and 0.95% to 1.5% held by the top ten. The material sequenced was PBMCs. Receptors were obtained from a woman aged 30 to 39 in good health and CMV-seropositive. Each CDR3 is given without its conserved first and last residue. Where a row states a size, it is once, few, many or the class of an expanded clone; other rows omit it.

size	V	CDR3
few	TRBV20-1	SWTVREKLF
NA	TRBV5-4	ASSLASGNEQF
once	TRBV6-1	ASSDGGGFYNEQF
many	TRBV19	ASSPTDRVLQGYT
NA	TRBV5-1	ASSRTAGQETQY
NA	TRBV6-5	ASSWGGASDGYT
NA	TRBV27	ASSYFWDTYNEQF
NA	TRBV30	AWSVQATSTDTQY
NA	TRBV7-3	AGQPRALSSYNEQF
NA	TRBV4-1	ASSQGSSGRSSEQY
NA	TRBV6-5	ASIVNEKLF
NA	TRBV27	ASRGQGIGNTIY